This T cell receptor (beta chain) was documented in a study of blood T cell repertoires in COVID-19. The overall study: Samples of COVID-19 (acute and convalescent) were obtained from the United States, Italy and Spain.

The protocol was immunoSEQ multiplex PCR, while the TCRdb copy is restricted to in-frame clones and leaves out a portion. In the table there are hundreds of thousands of clones, roughly 85% of which are singletons. Germline V gives CDR1 MNHNS, CDR2 SASEGT. The CDR3 runs 16 residues. The V segment lost 1 base and the J segment 10 bases; nucleotides outside the gene matches: 6. Input material: peripheral blood. This chain connects TRBV6-1 to TRBJ1-6, with 11 bases identical to TRBD1. This TCR was recovered from a human donor in a cohort sampled during active COVID-19. The CDR3 loop is CASSEVPGQGVSPLHF. The CDR3 DNA reads as TGTGCCAGCAGTGAAGTGCCGGGACAGGGGGTATCACCCCTCCACTTT.